Listed below are T cell receptor beta chains from one sample, sequenced in a study of T-cell reconstitution after alpha-beta-depleted transplantation in children. TCRdb re-analysed the PCR reads in MiXCR, keeping a single row per CDR3 protein. The sample holds a few hundred thousand distinct CDR3 sequences, around 9.6% seen once. The sequenced sample was PBMCs from the stem cell graft donor, obtained from the stem cell graft. All receptors derive from a human donor who donated a stem cell graft to a child with SCID. Each CDR3 is given with its conserved first and last residue. A D gene is named only where the DNA matches it firmly. Only part of the rows carry a size: once, few, many, or a class if the clone is expanded.

V gene: TRBV6-5
clone size: -
J gene: TRBJ2-3
D gene: TRBD2
CDR3 protein: CASSYGLAGGPAITDTQYF
CDR3 DNA: TGTGCCAGCAGTTACGGATTAGCGGGGGGACCTGCTATCACAGATACGCAGTATTTT

V gene: TRBV5-1
clone size: few
J gene: TRBJ2-1
D gene: -
CDR3 protein: CASSLGGGVASEQFF
CDR3 DNA: TGCGCCAGCAGCTTGGGGGGCGGGGTCGCCAGTGAGCAGTTCTTC

V gene: TRBV13
clone size: -
J gene: TRBJ1-1
D gene: -
CDR3 protein: CASSPDWVEAFF
CDR3 DNA: TGTGCCAGCAGCCCCGATTGGGTTGAAGCTTTCTTT

V gene: TRBV12-3/TRBV12-4
clone size: few
J gene: TRBJ2-1
D gene: -
CDR3 protein: CASSRMEGNEQFF
CDR3 DNA: TGTGCCAGCAGTCGAATGGAGGGGAATGAGCAGTTCTTC

V gene: TRBV7-8
clone size: few
J gene: TRBJ1-4
D gene: -
CDR3 protein: CASSLDRTTNEKLFF
CDR3 DNA: TGTGCCAGCAGCTTAGACAGGACAACTAATGAAAAACTGTTTTTT

V gene: TRBV19
clone size: -
J gene: TRBJ1-5
D gene: -
CDR3 protein: CASSAQSRSANQPQHF
CDR3 DNA: TGTGCCAGTAGTGCACAATCCCGTTCAGCCAATCAGCCCCAGCATTTT

V gene: TRBV4-1
clone size: few
J gene: TRBJ2-7
D gene: -
CDR3 protein: CASSQDLGTWALRYEQYF
CDR3 DNA: TGCGCCAGCAGCCAAGATCTCGGGACATGGGCCTTAAGGTACGAGCAGTACTTC

V gene: TRBV5-1
clone size: few
J gene: TRBJ1-1
D gene: -
CDR3 protein: CASSLGQGLEAFF
CDR3 DNA: TGCGCCAGCAGCTTGGGGCAGGGGCTCGAAGCTTTCTTT

V gene: TRBV7-8
clone size: few
J gene: TRBJ1-1
D gene: -
CDR3 protein: CASSSQIMNTEAFF
CDR3 DNA: TGTGCCAGCAGCTCACAGATCATGAACACTGAAGCTTTCTTT

V gene: TRBV16
clone size: few
J gene: TRBJ1-2
D gene: -
CDR3 protein: CASSQSGAGYTF
CDR3 DNA: TGTGCCAGCAGCCAATCAGGGGCTGGCTACACCTTC

V gene: TRBV12-3/TRBV12-4
clone size: -
J gene: TRBJ2-7
D gene: -
CDR3 protein: CASSQERQTAPYEQYF
CDR3 DNA: TGTGCCAGCAGTCAAGAAAGACAGACCGCCCCCTACGAGCAGTACTTC

V gene: TRBV27
clone size: -
J gene: TRBJ2-5
D gene: TRBD2
CDR3 protein: CASSLVTSGGAETQYF
CDR3 DNA: TGTGCCAGCAGTTTGGTCACTAGCGGGGGGGCGGAGACCCAGTACTTC

V gene: TRBV18
clone size: -
J gene: TRBJ1-5
D gene: -
CDR3 protein: CASSMGRGNQPQHF
CDR3 DNA: TGTGCCAGCTCAATGGGAAGGGGCAATCAGCCCCAGCATTTT

V gene: TRBV20-1
clone size: -
J gene: TRBJ2-5
D gene: -
CDR3 protein: CSASGVLETQYF
CDR3 DNA: TGCAGTGCTTCCGGGGTACTGGAGACCCAGTACTTC

V gene: TRBV6-5
clone size: few
J gene: TRBJ2-3
D gene: TRBD2
CDR3 protein: CASSYGGLAGHIF
CDR3 DNA: TGTGCCAGCAGTTACGGAGGACTAGCGGGCCACATTTTT

V gene: TRBV29-1
clone size: -
J gene: TRBJ1-5
D gene: -
CDR3 protein: CSARAALNQPQHF
CDR3 DNA: TGCAGCGCCAGGGCAGCCCTGAATCAGCCCCAGCATTTT

V gene: TRBV29-1
clone size: few
J gene: TRBJ2-1
D gene: TRBD1
CDR3 protein: CSVRDREDNEQFF
CDR3 DNA: TGCAGCGTTCGGGACAGGGAGGACAATGAGCAGTTCTTC

V gene: TRBV12-3/TRBV12-4
clone size: -
J gene: TRBJ2-1
D gene: -
CDR3 protein: CASSFRGGSYNEQFF
CDR3 DNA: TGTGCCAGCAGTTTTAGGGGAGGCTCCTACAATGAGCAGTTCTTC

V gene: TRBV20-1
clone size: many
J gene: TRBJ1-1
D gene: TRBD1
CDR3 protein: CSARDQGGSPEAFF
CDR3 DNA: TGCAGTGCTAGAGACCAGGGGGGGAGCCCTGAAGCTTTCTTT

V gene: TRBV5-1
clone size: few
J gene: TRBJ1-2
D gene: -
CDR3 protein: CASSIRGLDYGYTF
CDR3 DNA: TGCGCCAGCAGCATACGGGGGCTTGACTATGGCTACACCTTC

V gene: TRBV5-5
clone size: -
J gene: TRBJ2-7
D gene: TRBD1
CDR3 protein: CASSMTGTYEQYF
CDR3 DNA: TGTGCCAGCAGCATGACAGGGACCTACGAGCAGTACTTC

V gene: TRBV12-3/TRBV12-4
clone size: -
J gene: TRBJ1-6
D gene: TRBD1
CDR3 protein: CASSPDRVSSPLHF
CDR3 DNA: TGTGCCAGCAGCCCTGACAGGGTGTCCTCACCCCTCCACTTT

V gene: TRBV15
clone size: few
J gene: TRBJ2-1
D gene: TRBD2
CDR3 protein: CATSRDPGGGYNEQFF
CDR3 DNA: TGTGCCACCAGCAGAGATCCTGGCGGGGGCTACAATGAGCAGTTCTTC

V gene: TRBV24-1
clone size: few
J gene: TRBJ1-1
D gene: -
CDR3 protein: CATSDNLNTEAFF
CDR3 DNA: TGTGCCACCAGTGACAACCTGAACACTGAAGCTTTCTTT

V gene: TRBV12-3/TRBV12-4
clone size: few
J gene: TRBJ2-7
D gene: -
CDR3 protein: CASRTSGGTSQYF
CDR3 DNA: TGTGCCAGCAGGACCAGTGGGGGTACGAGCCAGTACTTC

V gene: TRBV4-1
clone size: -
J gene: TRBJ2-3
D gene: -
CDR3 protein: CASSQEATDASTDTQYF
CDR3 DNA: TGCGCCAGCAGCCAAGAAGCGACGGACGCTAGCACAGATACGCAGTATTTT

V gene: TRBV5-5
clone size: -
J gene: TRBJ2-5
D gene: -
CDR3 protein: CASSLQGIETQYF
CDR3 DNA: TGTGCCAGCAGCTTACAGGGAATAGAGACCCAGTACTTC

V gene: TRBV5-6
clone size: many
J gene: TRBJ1-2
D gene: -
CDR3 protein: CASSLEVNYGYTF
CDR3 DNA: TGTGCCAGCAGCTTGGAGGTGAACTATGGCTACACCTTC

V gene: TRBV15
clone size: many
J gene: TRBJ2-1
D gene: -
CDR3 protein: CAAGDSYNEQFF
CDR3 DNA: TGTGCCGCCGGAGACTCCTACAATGAGCAGTTCTTC

V gene: TRBV19
clone size: -
J gene: TRBJ2-1
D gene: -
CDR3 protein: CASNNPWDNEQFF
CDR3 DNA: TGTGCCAGTAATAATCCGTGGGACAATGAGCAGTTCTTC

V gene: TRBV11-2
clone size: few
J gene: TRBJ2-3
D gene: -
CDR3 protein: CASSKGVGTLLDTQYF
CDR3 DNA: TGTGCCAGCAGCAAAGGGGTTGGGACATTGTTAGATACGCAGTATTTT

V gene: TRBV7-9
clone size: -
J gene: TRBJ2-1
D gene: TRBD2
CDR3 protein: CASSPQTSGEQFF
CDR3 DNA: TGTGCCAGCAGCCCGCAGACTAGCGGTGAGCAGTTCTTC

V gene: TRBV18
clone size: -
J gene: TRBJ2-7
D gene: -
CDR3 protein: CASSPRRTLTYEQYF
CDR3 DNA: TGTGCCAGCTCTCCCCGAAGGACTCTCACCTACGAGCAGTACTTC

V gene: TRBV6-5
clone size: few
J gene: TRBJ1-1
D gene: TRBD1
CDR3 protein: CASSSLTGGTEAFF
CDR3 DNA: TGTGCCAGCAGTTCCCTTACAGGGGGCACTGAAGCTTTCTTT

V gene: TRBV7-9
clone size: -
J gene: TRBJ2-1
D gene: TRBD2
CDR3 protein: CASSLAPSGGLREQFF
CDR3 DNA: TGTGCCAGCAGCTTAGCGCCTAGCGGGGGTCTACGAGAGCAGTTCTTC

V gene: TRBV3-1
clone size: many
J gene: TRBJ2-7
D gene: -
CDR3 protein: CASSQVASYEQYF
CDR3 DNA: TGTGCCAGCAGCCAAGTAGCATCTTACGAGCAGTACTTC

V gene: TRBV2
clone size: few
J gene: TRBJ2-3
D gene: TRBD2
CDR3 protein: CASMELAGPAEASDTQYF
CDR3 DNA: TGTGCCAGCATGGAACTAGCGGGCCCGGCCGAAGCTTCAGATACGCAGTATTTT

V gene: TRBV12-3/TRBV12-4
clone size: -
J gene: TRBJ2-1
D gene: TRBD2
CDR3 protein: CASSLGTSVGNEQFF
CDR3 DNA: TGTGCCAGCAGTCTCGGGACTAGCGTGGGGAATGAGCAGTTCTTC

V gene: TRBV7-9
clone size: many
J gene: TRBJ2-3
D gene: TRBD2
CDR3 protein: CASSSRDTSGPTDTQYF
CDR3 DNA: TGTGCCAGCAGCTCACGGGACACTAGCGGACCCACAGATACGCAGTATTTT

V gene: TRBV24-1
clone size: -
J gene: TRBJ2-2
D gene: -
CDR3 protein: CATSAAGELFF
CDR3 DNA: TGTGCCACCAGTGCGGCCGGGGAGCTGTTTTTT

V gene: TRBV9
clone size: many
J gene: TRBJ1-3
D gene: -
CDR3 protein: CASSVGPASGNTIYF
CDR3 DNA: TGTGCCAGCAGCGTAGGGCCGGCATCTGGAAACACCATATATTTT

V gene: TRBV29-1
clone size: many
J gene: TRBJ2-5
D gene: -
CDR3 protein: CSVGLQGIRETQYF
CDR3 DNA: TGCAGCGTTGGTCTACAGGGCATTCGAGAGACCCAGTACTTC

V gene: TRBV7-6
clone size: -
J gene: TRBJ1-1
D gene: -
CDR3 protein: CASSFKPEATYEAFF
CDR3 DNA: TGTGCCAGCAGCTTCAAACCCGAGGCGACTTACGAAGCTTTCTTT

V gene: TRBV6-5
clone size: few
J gene: TRBJ1-3
D gene: TRBD1
CDR3 protein: CASSYSWDSSSSGNTIYF
CDR3 DNA: TGTGCCAGCAGTTACTCGTGGGACAGTTCGAGCTCTGGAAACACCATATATTTT

V gene: TRBV20-1
clone size: few
J gene: TRBJ1-5
D gene: -
CDR3 protein: CSARNRDLPNQPQHF
CDR3 DNA: TGCAGTGCTAGAAACAGGGATTTACCCAATCAGCCCCAGCATTTT

V gene: TRBV6-2/TRBV6-3
clone size: -
J gene: TRBJ2-7
D gene: -
CDR3 protein: CATRQVTYEQYF
CDR3 DNA: TGTGCCACCCGACAGGTTACCTACGAGCAGTACTTC

V gene: TRBV24-1
clone size: few
J gene: TRBJ2-1
D gene: -
CDR3 protein: CATSDFRDEQFF
CDR3 DNA: TGTGCCACCAGTGATTTTAGGGATGAGCAGTTCTTC

V gene: TRBV20-1
clone size: many
J gene: TRBJ1-1
D gene: -
CDR3 protein: CSARDEGGRGFTEAFF
CDR3 DNA: TGCAGTGCTAGAGATGAAGGGGGTCGGGGTTTCACTGAAGCTTTCTTT

V gene: TRBV20-1
clone size: -
J gene: TRBJ2-7
D gene: TRBD1
CDR3 protein: CSARGRADRGYEQYF
CDR3 DNA: TGCAGTGCTAGGGGTAGAGCGGACAGGGGTTACGAGCAGTACTTC

V gene: TRBV20-1
clone size: -
J gene: TRBJ2-3
D gene: TRBD2
CDR3 protein: CSASSGGSTDTQYF
CDR3 DNA: TGCAGTGCAAGCAGCGGGGGTAGCACAGATACGCAGTATTTT

V gene: TRBV7-6
clone size: -
J gene: TRBJ2-2
D gene: TRBD2
CDR3 protein: CASSSPGGALGELFF
CDR3 DNA: TGTGCCAGCAGCTCCCCGGGGGGGGCGCTCGGGGAGCTGTTTTTT

V gene: TRBV9
clone size: few
J gene: TRBJ2-3
D gene: -
CDR3 protein: CASSVVGGHAQYF
CDR3 DNA: TGTGCCAGCAGCGTAGTTGGTGGACACGCGCAGTATTTT

V gene: TRBV20-1
clone size: few
J gene: TRBJ2-3
D gene: -
CDR3 protein: CSARPLFVDTQYF
CDR3 DNA: TGCAGTGCTAGGCCCCTCTTCGTAGATACGCAGTATTTT

V gene: TRBV5-1
clone size: many
J gene: TRBJ2-5
D gene: -
CDR3 protein: CASSENSLVLPETQYF
CDR3 DNA: TGCGCCAGCAGCGAGAACAGCCTAGTATTGCCGGAGACCCAGTACTTC

V gene: TRBV13
clone size: few
J gene: TRBJ1-5
D gene: TRBD1
CDR3 protein: CASSRDRGQVQPQHF
CDR3 DNA: TGTGCCAGCAGCAGGGACAGGGGGCAGGTTCAGCCCCAGCATTTT

V gene: TRBV24-1
clone size: many
J gene: TRBJ2-1
D gene: -
CDR3 protein: CATSDSGPGTYNEQFF
CDR3 DNA: TGTGCCACCAGTGATTCGGGACCAGGTACCTACAATGAGCAGTTCTTC

V gene: TRBV11-3
clone size: -
J gene: TRBJ2-1
D gene: TRBD2
CDR3 protein: CASSTRTSGPYNEQFF
CDR3 DNA: TGTGCCAGCAGCACGCGGACTAGCGGCCCCTACAATGAGCAGTTCTTC

V gene: TRBV5-1
clone size: -
J gene: TRBJ2-2
D gene: -
CDR3 protein: CASSHRHVNTGELFF
CDR3 DNA: TGCGCCAGCAGCCACCGACATGTCAACACCGGGGAGCTGTTTTTT

V gene: TRBV12-3/TRBV12-4
clone size: -
J gene: TRBJ1-3
D gene: -
CDR3 protein: CASSFVGSIYF
CDR3 DNA: TGTGCCAGCAGTTTTGTGGGCTCCATATATTTT

V gene: TRBV11-2
clone size: few
J gene: TRBJ1-1
D gene: TRBD1
CDR3 protein: CASSLGDRGGTEAFF
CDR3 DNA: TGTGCCAGCAGCTTAGGGGACAGGGGTGGCACTGAAGCTTTCTTT